Listed below are T cell receptor beta chains from one sample, sequenced in a study of identical twins. Each CDR3 protein gets one entry after TCRdb re-called the 5' RACE reads with MiXCR. The profile shows roughly 630,000 distinct CDR3 sequences, roughly 7.1% of them singletons. These data also formed part of another study, on yellow fever vaccine responses in identical twins.

The sequenced material came from PBMCs. The receptors come from a woman aged 18 to 35 in good health. The CDR3 runs from the conserved cysteine through the conserved F or W. Fields, in order: J gene, CDR3 length, clone size, V gene, CDR3 protein. A clone size is listed for some rows: how often the clone was seen (once, few, many), or a class if it is expanded.

j_gene: TRBJ2-5
len: 16
abundance: .
v_gene: TRBV6-2/TRBV6-3
CDR3aa: CASSYSPGQGEETQYF

j_gene: TRBJ2-5
len: 18
abundance: .
v_gene: TRBV5-8
CDR3aa: CASSPNPVAGRIQETQYF

j_gene: TRBJ2-7
len: 15
abundance: many
v_gene: TRBV10-3
CDR3aa: CAISETSGRTYEQYF

j_gene: TRBJ2-7
len: 14
abundance: few
v_gene: TRBV29-1
CDR3aa: CSAVPVGGSYEQYF

j_gene: TRBJ1-2
len: 12
abundance: .
v_gene: TRBV29-1
CDR3aa: CSVKAWTEDYTF

j_gene: TRBJ2-5
len: 14
abundance: many
v_gene: TRBV20-1
CDR3aa: CSGSLAGGPGTQYF

j_gene: TRBJ1-1
len: 14
abundance: many
v_gene: TRBV2
CDR3aa: CASIAVSPNTEAFF

j_gene: TRBJ2-1
len: 15
abundance: few
v_gene: TRBV5-1
CDR3aa: CASSPNPGSSMVPLF

j_gene: TRBJ2-3
len: 13
abundance: .
v_gene: TRBV3-1
CDR3aa: CASSPLSMDTQYF

j_gene: TRBJ2-1
len: 17
abundance: .
v_gene: TRBV20-1
CDR3aa: CSARESSGRWVNSEQFF

j_gene: TRBJ2-7
len: 17
abundance: .
v_gene: TRBV12-5
CDR3aa: CASGLTTGTGDPYEQYF

j_gene: TRBJ2-3
len: 17
abundance: few
v_gene: TRBV5-1
CDR3aa: CASSLEATSGHTDTQYF

j_gene: TRBJ2-1
len: 15
abundance: many
v_gene: TRBV4-1
CDR3aa: CASSQATGLGNEQFF

j_gene: TRBJ2-5
len: 18
abundance: few
v_gene: TRBV11-2
CDR3aa: CASSSLRARLTEGKTQYF

j_gene: TRBJ1-2
len: 15
abundance: few
v_gene: TRBV13
CDR3aa: CASSSGTRDSYGYTF

j_gene: TRBJ2-6
len: 19
abundance: .
v_gene: TRBV6-5
CDR3aa: CASSFRTGAVLSGANVLTF

j_gene: TRBJ1-3
len: 9
abundance: few
v_gene: TRBV3-1
CDR3aa: CASSPPWEF

j_gene: TRBJ1-2
len: 15
abundance: .
v_gene: TRBV4-1
CDR3aa: CASSQMGPPAYGYTF

j_gene: TRBJ2-7
len: 15
abundance: .
v_gene: TRBV20-1
CDR3aa: CSARSGSGSSYEQYF

j_gene: TRBJ2-2
len: 14
abundance: few
v_gene: TRBV19
CDR3aa: CASSNGHFTGELFF

j_gene: TRBJ2-2
len: 15
abundance: few
v_gene: TRBV3-1
CDR3aa: CASSQRVGNTGELFF

j_gene: TRBJ2-1
len: 14
abundance: few
v_gene: TRBV11-2
CDR3aa: CASSPLGQTNEQFF

j_gene: TRBJ2-7
len: 15
abundance: few
v_gene: TRBV5-1
CDR3aa: CASSWGLGNTYEQYF

j_gene: TRBJ2-1
len: 14
abundance: .
v_gene: TRBV20-1
CDR3aa: CSASGQVPANEQFF

j_gene: TRBJ2-1
len: 15
abundance: few
v_gene: TRBV7-9
CDR3aa: CASSLPGGAYNEQFF